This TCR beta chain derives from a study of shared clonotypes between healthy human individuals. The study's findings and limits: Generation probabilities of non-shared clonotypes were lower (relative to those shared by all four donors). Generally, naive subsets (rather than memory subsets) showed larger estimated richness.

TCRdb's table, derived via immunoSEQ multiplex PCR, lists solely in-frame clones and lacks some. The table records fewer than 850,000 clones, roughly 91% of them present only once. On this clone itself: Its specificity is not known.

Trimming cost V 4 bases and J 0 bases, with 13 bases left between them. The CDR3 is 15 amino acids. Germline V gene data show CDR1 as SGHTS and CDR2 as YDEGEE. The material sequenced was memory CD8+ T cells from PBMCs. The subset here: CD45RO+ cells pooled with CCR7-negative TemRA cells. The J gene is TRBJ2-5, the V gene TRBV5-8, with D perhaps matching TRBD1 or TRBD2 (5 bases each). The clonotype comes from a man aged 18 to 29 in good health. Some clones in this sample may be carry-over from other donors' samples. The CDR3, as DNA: TGTGCCAGCAGCGACCAGGGACGGTACCAAGAGACCCAGTACTTC. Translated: CASSDQGRYQETQYF. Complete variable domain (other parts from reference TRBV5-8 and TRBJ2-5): EAGVTQSPTHLIKTRGQQATLRCSPISGHTSVYWYQQALGLGLQFLLWYDEGEERNRGNFPPRFSGRQFPNYSSELNVNALELEDSALYLCASSDQGRYQETQYFGPGTRLLVL.